This TCR beta chain was sequenced for a study of T cell changes during pregnancy in multiple sclerosis (dated by TCRdb to the late 2010s). Background for the entire study: The study examined how the T cell repertoire changed over the course of pregnancy in women with multiple sclerosis.

There are 16 amino acids in the CDR3, from cysteine to phenylalanine inclusive. Only the CDR3 portion is preserved as DNA: 48 bases, with reading frame beginning at the first base. Trimming accounts for 3 bases at V and 2 bases at J, while the number of junction bases matched to no gene is 8. CDR1 and CDR2 are read off the germline V gene as SGHTS and YDEGEE. Receptor amplification or capture employed the immunoSEQ multiplex PCR assay. TCRdb provides this immuneACCESS table in a form limited to in-frame rearrangements. Some clones are lacking; in checked studies, under half of them reflect an unresolved V gene, and why the rest are absent is not known. The table for this sample lists tens of thousands of clones; around 90% of them were counted only once. 2.5% to 3% of the sample goes to the ten largest clones. This clone was recorded a few times. Its antigen target is currently unknown. No clone much larger than this one lies a single base away; base qualities are absent.

The clonotype originates from a female donor with multiple sclerosis, enrolled in a pregnancy study. The rearranged segments are TRBV5-8 and TRBJ1-2, with 9 central nucleotides matching TRBD1. Here the sequenced sample was peripheral blood, taken before pregnancy. The DNA is TGTGCCAGCAGCTCACCCGGGACAGGGAGCAACTATGGCTACACCTTC. This sequence encodes CASSSPGTGSNYGYTF.